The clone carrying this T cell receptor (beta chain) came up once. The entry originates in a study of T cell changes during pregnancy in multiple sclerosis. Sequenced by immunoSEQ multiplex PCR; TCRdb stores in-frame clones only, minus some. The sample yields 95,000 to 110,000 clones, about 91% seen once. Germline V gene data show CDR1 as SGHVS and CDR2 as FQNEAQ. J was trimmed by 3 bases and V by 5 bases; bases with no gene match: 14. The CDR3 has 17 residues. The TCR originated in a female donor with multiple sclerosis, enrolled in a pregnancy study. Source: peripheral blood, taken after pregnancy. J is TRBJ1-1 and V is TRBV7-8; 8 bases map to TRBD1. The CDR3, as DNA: TGTGCCAGCAGCCGTACCCGACAGGGGCAATGGTACACTGAAGCTTTCTTT. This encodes CASSRTRQGQWYTEAFF.